This is a list of T cell receptor beta chains from one sample in a study of control samples from healthy donors and cancer patients. TCRdb's copy holds only in-frame clones and misses some; the assay was immunoSEQ multiplex PCR. The sample contains fewer than 150,000 clones, approximately 91% of which appear only once. Sequenced sample: blood. Receptor source: a woman aged 18-29 years in good health. Both conserved end residues are part of each CDR3. Each record gives: J gene, V gene, CDR3 protein.

>TRBJ2-1|TRBV9
CASSVASVHEQFF
>TRBJ1-1|TRBV5-1
CASSLSAAVNTEAFF
>TRBJ1-1|TRBV7-3
CASSRLKNTEAFF
>TRBJ1-5|TRBV5-5
CASSTGSGAHNQPQHF
>TRBJ1-2|TRBV24-1
CATSDPATGNNGYTF
>TRBJ2-3|TRBV7-2
CASSSDSGRANTDTQYF
>TRBJ2-4|TRBV3-1/TRBV3-2
CASSQVYQGVGAKNIQYF
>TRBJ1-1|TRBV9
CASSVVGGTGTEAFF
>TRBJ1-2|TRBV5-1
CASSLGETEPRSYGYTF
>TRBJ2-6|TRBV7-3
CASSLTSGANVLTF
>TRBJ1-1|TRBV7-2
CASRRDGQMNTEAFF
>TRBJ1-1|TRBV5-6
CASSYLQTGNTEAFF
>TRBJ2-1|TRBV6-4
CASSEGPGLAGRNEQFF
>TRBJ2-7|TRBV9
CASSVVAEFGEQYF
>TRBJ2-3|TRBV4-3
CASSQGGNRGFADTQYF
>TRBJ2-7|TRBV7-2
CASSLVRGDEQYF
>TRBJ1-2|TRBV11-1
CASSPAGVYGYTF
>TRBJ2-7|TRBV28
CASSLTGQIASYEQYF
>TRBJ2-3|TRBV11-3
CASRPSGTDTQYF
>TRBJ2-3|TRBV5-4
CASREGISTDTQYF
>TRBJ1-2|TRBV20-1
CSAAQNYGYTF
>TRBJ2-3|TRBV19
CASSIEAGIAGVDTQYF
>TRBJ2-7|TRBV29-1
CSVASGLVTYEQYF
>TRBJ1-2|TRBV19
CASSITGQIAGEGYTF
>TRBJ1-5|TRBV2
CASRQGLDNQPQHF
>TRBJ1-1|TRBV29-1
CSVVIAGGVAEAFF
>TRBJ2-1|TRBV5-1
CASSLDRRAGNEQFF
>TRBJ1-2|TRBV19
CASSDGGASGYGYTF
>TRBJ2-2|TRBV18
CASSLMTGQDLTGELFF
>TRBJ1-1|TRBV11-2
CASSTPGQGLNTGAFF
>TRBJ2-4|TRBV5-1
CASSGLAGENIQYF
>TRBJ1-1|TRBV6-5
CASAYGRGAEAFF
>TRBJ1-2|TRBV9
CASSVWGYGYTF
>TRBJ1-2|TRBV6-6
CASSGERGSLYGYTF
>TRBJ2-2|TRBV27
CASSFRTGGTGELFF
>TRBJ2-1|TRBV15
CATSTGLAGDGSYNEQFF
>TRBJ1-5|TRBV7-8
CASSLLPYPGSNQPQHF
>TRBJ1-5|TRBV28
CASQDYSGGDSNQPQHF
>TRBJ1-2|TRBV4-1
CASSQGALLQGSNYGYTF
>TRBJ2-3|TRBV9
CASSDQEATDTQYF
>TRBJ1-5|TRBV5-1
CASSLVPGPNQPQHF
>TRBJ2-7|TRBV11-2
CASSSRQYYEQYF
>TRBJ2-3|TRBV30
CAWSVGSTRSTDTQYF
>TRBJ2-7|TRBV5-1
CASSFGYTTSYEQYF